A single sample gave rise to the 28 T cell receptor beta chains below, sequenced in a study of CD8+ T cells in alopecia areata. The treatment denotes: oral pan-JAK inhibitor, 5-10 mg twice daily. cDNA serving as the sequencing template came from extracted, reverse transcribed RNA. Sequencing was performed with immunoSEQ multiplex PCR; in TCRdb, only in-frame clones are kept and a portion is missing. Among fewer than 150,000 clones listed, 65% to 90% were seen once. The sample in question was CD8+ T cells sorted from blood, obtained at week 4, from a patient treated with tofacitinib. The receptors originated from a human donor with alopecia areata.

The rearrangement uses TRBV20-1 and TRBJ2-5, with unresolved D. The CDR3 is made up of 11 amino acids. V lost 5 bases to trimming and J lost 5 bases, with 9 bases between them. Germline V gives CDR1 DFQATT, CDR2 SNEGSKA (reference sequence). This CDR3 is CSAWVGETQYF. The CDR3 DNA follows: TGCAGTGCTTGGGTCGGGGAGACCCAGTACTTC.

This chain joins TRBV2 and TRBJ2-5; no definite D call. Germline V gene lookup returns CDR1 SNHLY and CDR2 FYNNEI. This CDR3 contains 11 residues. Trimming pared 4 bases from V and 2 bases from J, leaving 2 bases between. CDR3 sequence: CASSGQETQYF. The CDR3 DNA is TGTGCCAGCAGTGGACAAGAGACCCAGTACTTC.

The table lists this clone with a few counts. The genes are TRBV4-2 and TRBJ2-1; D uncertain. This CDR3 is 12 amino acids long. The germline V gene has CDR1 LGHNA and CDR2 YNFKEQ. Deletions cut 2 bases from V and 8 bases from J, with 7 bases between. CDR3 DNA sequence: TGTGCCAGCAGCCAATTCGAGGATGAGCAGTTCTTC. It codes for CASSQFEDEQFF.

The chain carries TRBV27 and TRBJ2-3; D is unclear. With 2 bases removed from V and 7 bases from J, the gap between germline ends came to 4 bases. Germline loops: CDR1 MNHEY, CDR2 SMNVEV (reference sequence). The CDR3 is made up of 11 amino acids. CDR3 nucleotide sequence: TGTGCCAGCAGTTTAGGTAATACGCAGTATTTT. This sequence encodes CASSLGNTQYF.

V is TRBV19 and J is TRBJ1-3, with no clear D. The germline V gene encodes CDR1 LNHDA and CDR2 SQIVND (reference sequence). The CDR3 contains 13 residues. The CDR3 loop reads CAAAAYSGNTIYF. CDR3 DNA sequence: TGTGCAGCGGCGGCTTACTCTGGAAACACCATATATTTT.

This clone appeared a few times. Other DNA sequences in the same sample also yield this CDR3. The gene calls are TRBV29-1 and TRBJ1-2; D unresolved. Germline loops: CDR1 SQVTM, CDR2 ANQGSEA. The CDR3 consists of 14 residues. Trimming removed 3 bases at V and 0 bases at J, with 11 bases between. The CDR3 coding sequence is TGCAGCGTTGAGTTTCCGGAAGCTAACTATGGCTACACCTTC. Protein: CSVEFPEANYGYTF.

The chain joins TRBV4-1 to TRBJ2-1; 8 bases fit TRBD1. The V gene end was trimmed by 4 bases and the J gene end by 4 bases; junction bases not matched to a gene: 9. The CDR3 is made up of 16 amino acids. CDR1 MGHRA and CDR2 YSYEKL come from the germline V gene. This chain's CDR3 is CASSPGAGQVYNEQFF. CDR3 sequence (DNA): TGCGCCAGCAGCCCGGGGGCGGGACAGGTGTACAATGAGCAGTTCTTC.

The V call is TRBV25-1, the J call TRBJ2-5; 7 bases line up with TRBD1. Trimming took 4 bases from V and 0 from J; bases not matched to a gene: 2. The germline CDR1 and CDR2 sequences are MGHDK and SYGVNS. The CDR3 has 14 amino acids. CDR3 sequence reads: CASSVTGHQETQYF. The CDR3 region has the DNA TGTGCCAGCAGTGTGACAGGGCACCAAGAGACCCAGTACTTC.

CDR3 amino acids: CASSYSTLHPKETQYF. The CDR3 region has the DNA TGTGCCAGCAGTTACTCGACATTACACCCGAAAGAGACCCAGTACTTC. V usage is TRBV6-6 and J usage is TRBJ2-5, with D unresolved. The CDR3 has 16 residues. In germline, CDR1 is MNHNY, CDR2 SVGAGI (reference sequence). Between the trimmed V and J ends, which lost 0 bases and 3 bases, there was a span of 14 bases.

The table lists this clone with a count of one. The gene calls are TRBV27 and TRBJ1-1; D gene unclear. V lost 6 bases and J 1 base, leaving 12 bases between the germline ends. CDR3 length equals 14 residues. CDR1 and CDR2 from the germline V gene are MNHEY and SMNVEV (reference sequence). CDR3 amino acids: CASRGGVTNTEAFF. CDR3 nucleotide sequence: TGTGCCAGCAGAGGTGGGGTGACGAACACTGAAGCTTTCTTT.

The V call is TRBV9, the J call TRBJ1-4, with D perhaps TRBD1 (5 bases). The CDR3 covers 15 residues. V lost 4 bases and J 7 bases, leaving 17 bases between the germline ends. Germline V gene sequence: CDR1 SGDLS, CDR2 YYNGEE. The CDR3, as DNA: TGTGCCAGCAGCCCGTGGGCAGGGTCGGGTGAAAAACTGTTTTTT. Protein sequence: CASSPWAGSGEKLFF.

CDR3 amino acids: CASSQTGELFF. Here the CDR3 DNA reads TGTGCCAGCAGCCAAACCGGGGAGCTGTTTTTT. This chain uses TRBV7-9 with TRBJ2-2; D gene ambiguous. Germline CDR1 reads SEHNR; CDR2 reads FQNEAQ (reference sequence). V lost 5 bases, J lost 5 bases, and 3 bases lay in between. The CDR3 has 11 amino acids. The full variable domain, rest sourced from reference TRBV7-9 and TRBJ2-2, is DTGVSQNPRHKITKRGQNVTFRCDPISEHNRLYWYRQTLGQGPEFLTYFQNEAQLEKSRLLSDRFSAERPKGSFSTLEIQRTEQGDSAMYLCASSQTGELFFGEGSRLTVL.

The chain recombines TRBV19 with TRBJ2-4; D is perhaps TRBD2 (5 bases). V was shortened by 1 base and J by 0 bases, with 10 bases between the two germline ends. The CDR3 is 16 residues long. Germline-derived CDR1 and CDR2 are LNHDA and SQIVND (reference sequence). This CDR3 reads CASSIGESRAKNIQYF. DNA of the CDR3: TGTGCCAGTAGTATAGGGGAGTCCCGAGCCAAAAACATTCAGTACTTC.

The gene calls are TRBV19 and TRBJ1-1; 8 bases line up with TRBD1. Looked up from germline, CDR1 is LNHDA and CDR2 is SQIVND (reference sequence). V lost 1 base to trimming and J lost 3 bases; unmatched junction nucleotides: 10. The CDR3 runs 17 residues. CDR3 protein: CASSIVRDRGQHTEAFF. DNA for the CDR3: TGTGCCAGTAGTATAGTCCGTGACAGGGGACAGCACACTGAAGCTTTCTTT.

This clone has more than one count but fewer than ten. J is TRBJ2-1 and V is TRBV29-1, with TRBD2 matching 13 bases. The germline gives CDR1 SQVTM, CDR2 ANQGSEA. The ends lost 4 bases at V and 0 bases at J; junction bases unmatched: 6. This CDR3 spans 17 amino acids. The CDR3 loop reads CSVGGTSGALSYNEQFF. In nucleotides, the CDR3 is TGCAGCGTTGGGGGGACTAGCGGGGCCCTCTCCTACAATGAGCAGTTCTTC.

The chain employs TRBV5-1 and TRBJ2-3, with D possibly TRBD2 on 6 matching bases. Germline V CDR1 and CDR2: SGHRS, YFSETQ. The length of the CDR3 is 15 residues. V was trimmed by 3 bases and J by 4 bases, leaving 15 bases between them. The CDR3: CASSSPLARPDTQYF. CDR3 in DNA: TGCGCCAGCAGCTCCCCACTAGCCCGTCCAGATACGCAGTATTTT. Full variable domain (remainder filled in from reference TRBV5-1 and TRBJ2-3): KAGVTQTPRYLIKTRGQQVTLSCSPISGHRSVSWYQQTPGQGLQFLFEYFSETQRNKGNFPGRFSGRQFSNSRSEMNVSTLELGDSALYLCASSSPLARPDTQYFGPGTRLTVL.

The chain recombines TRBV6-5 with TRBJ1-6; weak D call: TRBD1 (5 bases). Deletions cut 0 bases from V and 4 bases from J, with 10 bases between. CDR1 and CDR2 (germline): MNHEY, SVGAGI. This CDR3 region has 16 residues. CDR3 in DNA: TGTGCCAGCAGTTACTCAGTAGGGGAGTATAATTCACCCCTCCACTTT. It yields the protein CASSYSVGEYNSPLHF.

The count of this clone is one. In nucleotides, the CDR3 is TGTGCCAGCAGCCCGGGACAGGGGGCGGCAGGGGGCTACACCTTC. It codes for CASSPGQGAAGGYTF. This sequence joins TRBV14 and TRBJ1-2, with TRBD1 matching over 12 bases. The CDR3 runs 15 residues. The germline V gene has CDR1 SGHDN and CDR2 FVKESK. V shed 4 bases, J shed 8 bases, and the junction held 8 bases outside the gene matches.

The rearrangement joins TRBV29-1 to TRBJ2-1; D gene ambiguous. This CDR3 contains 12 residues. V lost 4 bases, J lost 5 bases, and 9 bases lay in between. Per the germline V gene, CDR1 is SQVTM and CDR2 is ANQGSEA. The CDR3 DNA follows: TGCAGCGTTGGGGCGATTGACAATGAGCAGTTCTTC. Translation gives CSVGAIDNEQFF.

The chain is built from TRBV4-2 and TRBJ2-7; D is perhaps TRBD2 (6 bases). The germline V gene encodes CDR1 LGHNA and CDR2 YNFKEQ. CDR3 length: 19 amino acids. Trimming cost V 0 bases and J 0 bases, with 21 bases left between them. The CDR3 nucleotides are TGTGCCAGCAGCCAAGATGGAGGGAGTGGTGGGCCCTTCTCCTACGAGCAGTACTTC. The encoded protein is CASSQDGGSGGPFSYEQYF.

On this clone itself: This CDR3 is also generated by other DNA sequences in the sample. This chain links TRBV5-1 with TRBJ2-7, with TRBD1 matching over 7 bases. This CDR3 is built from 14 residues. Per germline, CDR1 SGHRS and CDR2 YFSETQ. The junction had 1 base not matched to a gene; V was cut back by 0 bases and J by 1 base. Here the CDR3 reads CASSLGDSSYEQYF. In DNA, the CDR3 is TGCGCCAGCAGCTTGGGGGACAGTTCCTACGAGCAGTACTTC.

This chain uses TRBV4-3 with TRBJ2-7, with TRBD1 as a possible D gene (5 bases). Looked up from germline, CDR1 is LGHNA and CDR2 is YSLEER. The CDR3 spans 15 residues. Trimming removed 6 bases at V and 4 bases at J, with 19 bases between. CDR3 in DNA: TGCGCCAGCAGACAAAACAGGTCACCGAGTTACGAGCAGTACTTC. Its translation is CASRQNRSPSYEQYF.

V usage is TRBV14 and J usage is TRBJ1-1, with D possibly being TRBD1 (5 bases). Germline V lookup: CDR1 SGHDN, CDR2 FVKESK. The CDR3 extends over 13 amino acids. V was pared by 8 bases and J by 7 bases, with 17 bases between. The DNA for the CDR3 is TGTGCCAGCCGCCCCCCGGGGCGCGTTGAAGCTTTCTTT. Its translation: CASRPPGRVEAFF.

The chain joins TRBV6-5 to TRBJ2-3; D call uncertain. Germline CDR1 reads MNHEY; CDR2 reads SVGAGI. V gave up 0 bases and J gave up 2 bases, with 12 bases separating them. This CDR3 region has 16 residues. CDR3 protein: CASSYSPVDTTDTQYF. CDR3 nucleotides: TGTGCCAGCAGTTACTCTCCCGTCGACACCACAGATACGCAGTATTTT.

The chain employs TRBV5-6 and TRBJ2-7; D remains ambiguous. Germline V lookup: CDR1 SGHDT, CDR2 YYEEEE. This CDR3 is built from 13 residues. Trimming removed 2 bases at V and 0 bases at J, with 6 bases between. The DNA for the CDR3 is TGTGCCAGCAGCTTTTACAGCTCCTACGAGCAGTACTTC. It encodes CASSFYSSYEQYF.

The rearrangement links TRBV7-9 to TRBJ2-1, with 10 bases fitting TRBD2. Germline CDR1 and CDR2: SEHNR and FQNEAQ (reference sequence). The length of the CDR3 is 16 residues. V shed 6 bases, J shed 7 bases, and the junction held 12 bases outside the gene matches. CDR3 sequence reads: CASSELAGTLVNEQFF. The CDR3 DNA reads as TGTGCCAGCAGTGAACTAGCGGGAACCCTCGTGAATGAGCAGTTCTTC. Drawing the rest from reference TRBV7-9 and TRBJ2-1, the complete variable domain is DTGVSQNPRHKITKRGQNVTFRCDPISEHNRLYWYRQTLGQGPEFLTYFQNEAQLEKSRLLSDRFSAERPKGSFSTLEIQRTEQGDSAMYLCASSELAGTLVNEQFFGPGTRLTVL.

J is TRBJ1-1 and V is TRBV7-6, with 8 bases fitting TRBD1. The CDR3 runs to 14 residues. Trimming took 4 bases from V and 1 from J; bases not matched to a gene: 2. From germline, CDR1 is SGHVS and CDR2 FNYEAQ. The CDR3 bases are TGTGCCAGCAGCTCCGGGACAGGGAACACTGAAGCTTTCTTT. This translates into CASSSGTGNTEAFF.

The chain couples TRBV7-9 to TRBJ2-5; D unresolved. Germline lookup yields CDR1 SEHNR and CDR2 FQNEAQ (reference sequence). The V end lost 5 bases, the J end lost 1 base, and 11 bases lay between the germline ends. The CDR3 contains 14 residues. The CDR3 loop is CASSPISSQETQYF. The CDR3 bases are TGTGCCAGCAGCCCAATCAGTTCCCAAGAGACCCAGTACTTC.